Listed below are T cell receptor beta chains from one sample, sequenced in a study of regulatory T cells in long-lasting Graves disease. TCRdb redid the calling of the multiplex PCR reads with MiXCR, one entry per CDR3 protein. The table lists some 330,000 distinct CDR3 sequences, 20% to 25% of them singletons, with around 30% in the top ten. The sequenced sample was peripheral blood mononuclear cells (PBMCs), obtained when the disease was refractory, from a patient treated with antithyroid drugs. These TCRs come from a woman in her forties with Graves disease. The CDR3 runs from the conserved cysteine through the conserved F or W. A D gene is named only where the DNA matches it firmly. A clone size is listed for some rows: how often the clone was seen (once, few, many), or a class if it is expanded.

cdr3_length j_call clone_size v_call d_call cdr3_nt cdr3_aa
16 TRBJ2-7 - TRBV6-1 TRBD2 TGTGCCAGCAGAGGGGAGGTAGCGGGAGGCCTCTACGAGCAGTACTTC CASRGEVAGGLYEQYF
13 TRBJ1-2 - TRBV18 - TGTGCCAGCTCACAAACAGGAATCTATGGCTACACCTTC CASSQTGIYGYTF
14 TRBJ2-2 few TRBV20-1 - TGCAGTGCTAGCAGCGCTCCGAACACCGGGGAGCTGTTTTTT CSASSAPNTGELFF
12 TRBJ2-7 few TRBV2 - TGTGCCAGCAGACGACAGTCCTACGAGCAGTACTTC CASRRQSYEQYF
15 TRBJ2-1 - TRBV19 - TGTGCCAGTCGCCCCTATGGGACTTATGACAATGAGCAGTTCTTC CASRPYGTYDNEQFF
13 TRBJ1-5 - TRBV4-1 - TGCGCCAGCAGCCAAGAGGTCAATCAGCCCCAGCATTTT CASSQEVNQPQHF
15 TRBJ2-2 few TRBV27 TRBD2 TGTGCCAGCAGAGGTAGCGGGAGGCTACCCGGGGAGCTGTTTTTT CASRGSGRLPGELFF
15 TRBJ2-7 many TRBV28 TRBD2 TGTGCCAGCACCGGGGAGCGGGAGCGGGCCTACGAGCAGTACTTC CASTGERERAYEQYF
15 TRBJ2-2 - TRBV27 TRBD2 TGTGCCAGCAAACGGGGGCTAGCGGGCACCGGGGAGCTGTTTTTT CASKRGLAGTGELFF
11 TRBJ1-1 - TRBV6-1 - TGTGCCTCAAAGTGGCGCACTGAAGCTTTCTTT CASKWRTEAFF
13 TRBJ1-2 many TRBV9 - TGTGCCAGCAGCGTAGGGGCAGACTATGGCTACACCTTC CASSVGADYGYTF
15 TRBJ1-5 many TRBV28 TRBD1 TGTGCCAGCTTTTCTCGGACAGGGGGTAATCAGCCCCAGCATTTT CASFSRTGGNQPQHF
15 TRBJ2-7 few TRBV25-1 - TGTGCCAGCAGTGAGGCCGGCCCGACAGTCTACGAGCAGTACTTC CASSEAGPTVYEQYF
12 TRBJ2-1 once TRBV29-1 - TGCAGCGTTGGGCCCAGGGAACGAGAGCAGTTCTTC CSVGPREREQFF
16 TRBJ2-1 - TRBV12-3/TRBV12-4 TRBD2 TGTGCCAGCAGCTCCCATCTAGCTAGCGGGACCAATGAGCAGTTCTTC CASSSHLASGTNEQFF
16 TRBJ2-5 - TRBV6-2/TRBV6-3 TRBD2 TGTGCCAGCAGTTACGTCCTAGCGGGGGGACAAGAGACCCAGTACTTC CASSYVLAGGQETQYF
17 TRBJ2-2 many TRBV28 TRBD1 TGTGCCAGCAGGAGCTCAGGGACAGGGGGAATAATTGGGGAGCTGTTTTTT CASRSSGTGGIIGELFF
16 TRBJ2-2 many TRBV12-3/TRBV12-4 TRBD2 TGTGCCAGCAGCCTACTAGCGACCTCAAACACCGGGGAGCTGTTTTTT CASSLLATSNTGELFF
13 TRBJ1-1 few TRBV7-9 - TGTGCCAGCAGCTTAGACGAGAACACTGAAGCTTTCTTT CASSLDENTEAFF
14 TRBJ2-7 - TRBV20-1 TRBD2 TGCAGTGCTCTCCTGAGCGGGGGGACCTACGAGCAGTACTTC CSALLSGGTYEQYF
16 TRBJ1-2 few TRBV7-2 TRBD1 TGTGCCAGCAGCTTGGGACAGGGATCTTCTAACTATGGCTACACCTTC CASSLGQGSSNYGYTF
16 TRBJ2-2 - TRBV5-1 TRBD1 TGCGCCAGCAGCGACGGGACAGGGGAATTTACCGGGGAGCTGTTTTTT CASSDGTGEFTGELFF
15 TRBJ1-5 many TRBV6-2/TRBV6-3 TRBD1 TGTGCCAGCAGTGACCGGGACAGGCTAAATCAGCCCCAGCATTTT CASSDRDRLNQPQHF
14 TRBJ2-1 once TRBV5-1 TRBD2 TGCGCCAGCAGCTTGGGGGGACTAGCGGGAGAGCAGTTCTTC CASSLGGLAGEQFF
17 TRBJ1-1 few TRBV5-4 TRBD1 TGTGCCAGCAGCTGGGACAGGGGGCTGACATTGAACACTGAAGCTTTCTTT CASSWDRGLTLNTEAFF
14 TRBJ2-7 - TRBV5-1 - TGCGCCAGCAGCGACCGGGACAATCTATACGAGCAGTACTTC CASSDRDNLYEQYF
14 TRBJ1-1 few TRBV9 - TGTGCCAGCAGCGTAGAGGGGAGTAACACTGAAGCTTTCTTT CASSVEGSNTEAFF
15 TRBJ2-7 - TRBV12-3/TRBV12-4 - TGTGCCAGCAGTTTAGACCGGGAGCTAACCTACGAGCAGTACTTC CASSLDRELTYEQYF
14 TRBJ2-2 many TRBV7-8 - TGTGCCAGCAGCTCCGGCAGGGACACCGGGGAGCTGTTTTTT CASSSGRDTGELFF
14 TRBJ2-5 - TRBV29-1 - TGCAGCGTTGAAGATCACGCGGCCTTGGGGACCCAGTACTTC CSVEDHAALGTQYF
15 TRBJ2-5 many TRBV6-1 TRBD2 TGTGCCAGCAGAAAGACTAGCGGGGGGGGGGAGACCCAGTACTTC CASRKTSGGGETQYF
14 TRBJ2-4 many TRBV6-2/TRBV6-3 - TGTGCCAGCAGTGAATTGGTACCTCCAGGCATTCAGTACTTC CASSELVPPGIQYF
14 TRBJ1-1 - TRBV28 - TGTGCCAGCAGTGGGGGATGGAGGAACACTGAAGCTTTCTTT CASSGGWRNTEAFF
14 TRBJ2-6 many TRBV10-3 - TGTGCCATCAGTGTGCATTCTGGGGCCAACGTCCTGACTTTC CAISVHSGANVLTF
15 TRBJ2-7 - TRBV6-2/TRBV6-3 - TGTGCCAGCAGACACGGACAATCGTTCTCCTACGAGCAGTACTTC CASRHGQSFSYEQYF
15 TRBJ2-7 - TRBV28 - TGTGCCAGCTCACCTTCGAAAGGACCGGCCGGCGAGCAGTACTTC CASSPSKGPAGEQYF
14 TRBJ2-3 - TRBV28 TRBD1 TGTGCCAGCAGTGACGCGACAGGGGCAGATACGCAGTATTTT CASSDATGADTQYF
18 TRBJ1-4 many TRBV12-3/TRBV12-4 TRBD1 TGTGCCAGCAGTTCTCGACAGGGGCTTTGGGTGACTAATGAAAAACTGTTTTTT CASSSRQGLWVTNEKLFF
14 TRBJ2-1 once TRBV6-2/TRBV6-3 TRBD2 TGTGCCATCAGAACTAGCGGGACTTACAATGAGCAGTTCTTC CAIRTSGTYNEQFF
16 TRBJ2-1 - TRBV3-1 TRBD2 TGTGCCAGCAGAAGACTAGCGGGAGGGGCGTACAATGAGCAGTTCTTC CASRRLAGGAYNEQFF
15 TRBJ2-3 - TRBV7-2 TRBD2 TGTGCCAGCAGCTTAAGGGCTAGCGGGACAGATACGCAGTATTTT CASSLRASGTDTQYF
13 TRBJ1-5 many TRBV19 - TGTGCCAGTGGTGACCTTCGAGGACAGCCCCAGCATTTT CASGDLRGQPQHF
15 TRBJ2-2 many TRBV12-3/TRBV12-4 TRBD2 TGTACCAGCAGTTGGGGACTAGCGTTTACCGGGGAGCTGTTTTTT CTSSWGLAFTGELFF
15 TRBJ2-7 - TRBV28 TRBD1 TGTGCCAGTCTCATCTCTGGGACAGGGGACTACGAGCAGTACTTC CASLISGTGDYEQYF
16 TRBJ2-5 many TRBV6-5 TRBD2 TGTGCCAGCAGTTACTCCTTAGCGGGGGTTCAAGAGACCCAGTACTTC CASSYSLAGVQETQYF
14 TRBJ2-5 - TRBV28 - TGTGCCAGCAGTTTAGCACATACCCTTTGGACCCAGTACTTC CASSLAHTLWTQYF
17 TRBJ2-2 - TRBV2 - - CASSSFRLRFGAGELFF
16 TRBJ1-1 many TRBV28 TRBD1 TGTGCCAGCATTCATGCCCAGGACAGGGGAGCCACTGAAGCTTTCTTT CASIHAQDRGATEAFF
16 TRBJ2-5 many TRBV28 TRBD2 TGTGCCAGCAGTTTTGATAGCGGGAGGGCCCAAGAGACCCAGTACTTC CASSFDSGRAQETQYF
12 TRBJ2-1 - TRBV2 - TGTGCCAGCAAGGGCCAGGGCGGTGAGCAGTTCTTC CASKGQGGEQFF
14 TRBJ1-1 many TRBV28 - TGTGCCAGCACATCCCCCGGGGAAATCACTGAAGCTTTCTTT CASTSPGEITEAFF
16 TRBJ1-6 few TRBV5-6 TRBD1 TGTGCCAGCAGCTTGAGGGGACAGGGGGTTCGGTCACCCCTCCACTTT CASSLRGQGVRSPLHF
14 TRBJ2-7 few TRBV20-1 - TGCAGTGCTAGAGATACTTTTCCCACCTACGAGCAGTACTTC CSARDTFPTYEQYF
14 TRBJ1-5 many TRBV15 - TGTGCCACCAGCAGGGGGGGATTCGGTCAGCCCCAGCATTTT CATSRGGFGQPQHF
13 TRBJ2-6 few TRBV19 TRBD1 TGTGCCAGTAGTGCCCGACAGGGGGACGTCCTGACTTTC CASSARQGDVLTF
15 TRBJ2-4 few TRBV20-1 - TGCAGTGCTAGAGACCAGACAGGACGAAAAAACATTCAGTACTTC CSARDQTGRKNIQYF
13 TRBJ1-5 many TRBV6-2/TRBV6-3 - TGTGCCAGCAGTTGGGGGCAGAATCAGCCCCAGCATTTT CASSWGQNQPQHF
15 TRBJ2-7 - TRBV20-1 - TGCAGTGCTAGATCAAGTAGGACGGATACCTACGAGCAGTACTTC CSARSSRTDTYEQYF